These 26 T cell receptor beta chains originate from one sample sequenced in a study of monozygotic twins with inflammatory bowel disease. TCRdb reprocessed the 5' RACE reads and keeps a single row for each CDR3 protein, giving no DNA. The listing records 300,000 to 350,000 distinct CDR3 sequences. The sequenced sample was blood. The receptor source for this set is a human donor with ulcerative colitis or Crohn's disease, or a healthy co-twin of an affected twin (not recorded which).

The chain is built from TRBV4-1 and TRBJ2-7. Per the germline V gene, CDR1 is MGHRA and CDR2 is YSYEKL. The CDR3 covers 15 residues. This CDR3 is CASSQDLQVTYEQYF.

This chain uses TRBV23-1 with TRBJ2-1; TCRdb proposes TRBD1, but this gene call is untestable without DNA. TRBV23-1 is labeled an ORF, and its function is uncertain. The CDR3 loop spans 18 amino acids. The CDR3 loop reads CASSQSIMGQGKSDEQFF.

The rearrangement uses TRBV5-1 and TRBJ2-6. The CDR3 runs to 16 residues. Per germline, CDR1 SGHRS and CDR2 YFSETQ. The CDR3 reads CASSQLQGAGANVLTF.

V and J are TRBV20-1 and TRBJ2-7. Germline CDR1 reads DFQATT; CDR2 reads SNEGSKA (reference sequence). The CDR3 is 13 amino acids. The CDR3: CSARDPRIHEQYF.

The chain links TRBV29-1 to TRBJ2-2; TCRdb's assignment of TRBD2 cannot be checked, as there is no DNA. This CDR3 comprises 16 residues. Germline CDR1 reads SQVTM; CDR2 reads ANQGSEA. The CDR3 here is CSVPGTSGANTGELFF.

V is TRBV20-1 and J is TRBJ2-1; TCRdb's D call of TRBD1 is untestable without DNA. In germline, CDR1 is DFQATT, CDR2 SNEGSKA (reference sequence). The CDR3 consists of 12 residues. CDR3 protein: CSATNEGNEQFF.

This rearrangement joins TRBV5-1 to TRBJ2-1; TCRdb's D call of TRBD1 is untestable without DNA. Germline lookup yields CDR1 SGHRS and CDR2 YFSETQ. CDR3 length equals 16 residues. Here the CDR3 reads CASRSGNRSSYNEQFF. The full variable domain, in which reference TRBV5-1 and TRBJ2-1 provide the parts outside the CDR3, is KAGVTQTPRYLIKTRGQQVTLSCSPISGHRSVSWYQQTPGQGLQFLFEYFSETQRNKGNFPGRFSGRQFSNSRSEMNVSTLELGDSALYLCASRSGNRSSYNEQFFGPGTRLTVL.

The J gene is TRBJ1-5, the V gene TRBV5-1. The germline V gene has CDR1 SGHRS and CDR2 YFSETQ. This CDR3 region has 15 residues. CDR3 amino acids: CASSLAGDLNQPQHF.

The chain links TRBV20-1 to TRBJ1-5; without DNA, the TCRdb call of TRBD1 cannot be checked. In germline, CDR1 is DFQATT, CDR2 SNEGSKA (reference sequence). This CDR3 has 17 amino acids. The CDR3 reads CSASVPGPLKSNQPQHF.

The chain combines TRBV4-3 with TRBJ1-5; as DNA is missing, the TRBD1 call by TCRdb cannot be tested. CDR3 length: 15 amino acids. The germline V gene encodes CDR1 LGHNA and CDR2 YSLEER. The CDR3 is CASSQEWPGGQPQHF.

The V call is TRBV27, the J call TRBJ1-1. This CDR3 spans 15 amino acids. Germline V gene data show CDR1 as MNHEY and CDR2 as SMNVEV (reference sequence). CDR3 sequence: CASSSRLRANTEAFF.

The chain links TRBV5-5 to TRBJ2-5; no DNA is available, so the TRBD1 call from TCRdb remains unchecked. CDR3 size: 15 residues. CDR1 SGHKS and CDR2 YYEKEE come from the germline V gene (reference sequence). The CDR3 is CASSEQGTLDETQYF.

V gene TRBV28 combines with J gene TRBJ2-6. The CDR3 runs to 14 residues. Germline CDR1 is MDHEN and CDR2 is SYDVKM. The CDR3 here is CASSPNAGANVLTF. Full variable domain (missing parts from reference TRBV28 and TRBJ2-6): DVKVTQSSRYLVKRTGEKVFLECVQDMDHENMFWYRQDPGLGLRLIYFSYDVKMKEKGDIPEGYSVSREKKERFSLILESASTNQTSMYLCASSPNAGANVLTFGAGSRLTVL.

J is TRBJ2-1 and V is TRBV3-1; TCRdb outputs TRBD1, but without DNA this stays unchecked. Germline V gene sequence: CDR1 LGHDT, CDR2 YNNKEL (reference sequence). This CDR3 has 15 amino acids. Here the CDR3 reads CASSQEAGANNEQFF.

The V and J genes are TRBV28 and TRBJ2-4; the TCRdb call, TRBD1, lacks DNA for checking. CDR1 is MDHEN and CDR2 is SYDVKM in the germline V gene. The CDR3 covers 15 residues. The CDR3 sequence is CASIGGVGSKNIQYF.

The CDR3 sequence is CASSSHWTGAPNEQFF. This chain uses TRBV7-9 with TRBJ2-1; the D call of TRBD1 rests on TCRdb alone, since no DNA is present to check it. In germline, CDR1 is SEHNR, CDR2 FQNEAQ (reference sequence). The CDR3 has 16 residues.

The chain is built from TRBV10-3 and TRBJ2-7. In germline, CDR1 is ENHRY, CDR2 SYGVKD. The CDR3 spans 14 residues. The CDR3 here is CAISDSTMTPEQYF.

The rearrangement links TRBV15 to TRBJ2-3; TCRdb's D call of TRBD1 is untestable without DNA. The CDR3 spans 15 residues. Germline CDR1 and CDR2: LNHNV and YYDKDF (reference sequence). Here the CDR3 reads CATSRAPTGSDTQYF.

The CDR3 is CASSVQVRDGELFF. The chain has TRBV27 and TRBJ2-2; the TRBD1 assignment by TCRdb is unverifiable without DNA. Germline V gene data show CDR1 as MNHEY and CDR2 as SMNVEV (reference sequence). This CDR3 comprises 14 residues.

The chain carries TRBV7-2 and TRBJ2-7; no DNA is available, so the TRBD1 call from TCRdb remains unchecked. The CDR3 runs to 14 residues. Germline-derived CDR1 and CDR2 are SGHTA and FQGNSA. CDR3 in amino acids: CASSPTGLSYEQYF.

The chain combines TRBV6-2 or TRBV6-3 with TRBJ1-1. The germline gives CDR1 MNHEY, CDR2 SVGEGT. This CDR3 contains 13 residues. CDR3 loop: CSSSYSMSSEAFF.

This chain links TRBV20-1 with TRBJ1-1. CDR3 length: 12 amino acids. Germline CDR1 and CDR2: DFQATT and SNEGSKA (reference sequence). The CDR3 sequence is CSAGSFDTEAFF.

V gene TRBV14 combines with J gene TRBJ2-5; the D gene TCRdb calls, TRBD2, cannot be checked with no DNA. Germline CDR1 reads SGHDN; CDR2 reads FVKESK. This CDR3 is built from 13 residues. CDR3 sequence: CASARAGVKTQYF.

The V and J genes are TRBV25-1 and TRBJ2-7; TCRdb picks TRBD1, but there is no DNA to check that call. Per the germline V gene, CDR1 is MGHDK and CDR2 is SYGVNS. The CDR3 has 14 amino acids. The chain's CDR3 is CASSEDSATYEQYF.

The chain has TRBV7-2 and TRBJ1-2. Germline V gene lookup returns CDR1 SGHTA and CDR2 FQGNSA. The CDR3 runs 16 residues. The CDR3 is CASSLVPVKAGGGYTF.

The chain has TRBV7-9 and TRBJ2-3; the TCRdb call, TRBD1, lacks DNA for checking. Looked up from germline, CDR1 is SEHNR and CDR2 is FQNEAQ (reference sequence). This CDR3 spans 15 amino acids. This CDR3 is CASSSRGLSTDTQYF.